This passage covers 10 T cell receptor beta chains from one sample sequenced in a study of CD8 T cells in ankylosing spondylitis. MiXCR was run by TCRdb on the 5' RACE reads, yielding one entry per CDR3 protein. The table has some 220,000 distinct CDR3 sequences, under 12% seen once. Sample: blood, either unsorted or a sorted T cell fraction (not recorded which). These receptors were collected from a male donor with ankylosing spondylitis or in good health (not recorded which).

In its sample, this clonotype was seen many times. The chain joins TRBV9 to TRBJ1-2, with unresolved D. The V gene lost 4 bases and the J gene lost 4 bases, with 8 bases spanning the gap. CDR1 is SGDLS and CDR2 is YYNGEE in the germline V gene. The CDR3 runs to 12 residues. The CDR3 sequence is CASSTRGYGYTF. CDR3 sequence (DNA): TGTGCCAGCAGCACCCGGGGCTATGGCTACACCTTC.

This clonotype was seen ten or more times. J is TRBJ2-1 and V is TRBV3-1; no clear D gene. Germline V gene sequence: CDR1 LGHDT, CDR2 YNNKEL (reference sequence). Trimming shortened V by 0 bases and J by 10 bases, and 13 bases separated the two germline ends. CDR3 length: 14 amino acids. As DNA, the CDR3 is TGTGCCAGCAGCCAAGAACGTACAAGGAACGAGCAGTTCTTC. Translating gives CASSQERTRNEQFF.

Regarding this clonotype: One base away lies a much larger clone, so this may be a sequencing read error. This chain joins TRBV7-2 and TRBJ2-1; tentative D call: TRBD2 (7 bases). The CDR3 has 14 amino acids. Germline V gives CDR1 SGHTA, CDR2 FQGNSA. The CDR3 DNA reads TGTGCCAGCAACTTATTCGGGGGGCGCCCTGAGCAGTTCTTC. As protein: CASNLFGGRPEQFF.

This clonotype was detected only a few times. The chain recombines TRBV11-2 with TRBJ1-2; D is uncertain. The ends were cut back, 5 bases at V and 3 bases at J, with 10 bases in the middle. The CDR3 has 13 amino acids. Germline V gene data show CDR1 as SGHAT and CDR2 as FQNNGV. As DNA, the CDR3 is TGTGCCAGCAGCCCCGGGTTGGACTATGGCTACACCTTC. Translated, it gives CASSPGLDYGYTF.

This clonotype was counted ten times or more. The chain combines TRBV29-1 with TRBJ2-5, with a tentative D call TRBD1 (5 bases). CDR3 length equals 12 residues. V gave up 4 bases and J gave up 5 bases, with 11 bases separating them. Germline V gene sequence: CDR1 SQVTM, CDR2 ANQGSEA. CDR3 sequence reads: CSVVGVGETQYF. The CDR3 DNA reads as TGCAGCGTTGTAGGGGTTGGGGAGACCCAGTACTTC.

This clonotype was counted ten times or more. The chain uses TRBV5-1 and TRBJ2-3; TRBD2 aligns across 10 bases. Germline assignment: CDR1 SGHRS and CDR2 YFSETQ. This CDR3 comprises 14 residues. The ends lost 3 bases at V and 6 bases at J; junction bases unmatched: 4. Written as DNA, the CDR3 is TGCGCCAGCAGCTGGTCGGGACTAGCGGATACGCAGTATTTT. This sequence encodes CASSWSGLADTQYF.

In this sample, this clonotype turned up many times. The genes are TRBV5-1 and TRBJ1-1, with 10 bases lining up with TRBD1. This CDR3 is built from 16 residues. With V trimmed by 3 bases and J by 1 base, 6 bases remained unmatched. The germline V gene has CDR1 SGHRS and CDR2 YFSETQ. This CDR3 is CASSSQTGGANTEAFF. The CDR3 DNA reads as TGCGCCAGCAGCTCCCAGACAGGGGGCGCGAACACTGAAGCTTTCTTT.

This clonotype was picked up a small number of times. The V call is TRBV29-1, the J call TRBJ1-1; 7 nucleotides line up with TRBD1. Trimming took 2 bases from V and 0 from J; bases not matched to a gene: 6. The CDR3 is made up of 15 amino acids. The germline CDR1 and CDR2 sequences are SQVTM and ANQGSEA. The CDR3 region has the DNA TGCAGCGTTGAAAAGCAGGGGGATCTGAACACTGAAGCTTTCTTT. This codes for CSVEKQGDLNTEAFF.

This clonotype was seen repeatedly, ten times or more. V is TRBV12-3 or TRBV12-4 and J is TRBJ1-2; a possible D gene is TRBD1 (5 bases). The ends were cut back, 9 bases at V and 4 bases at J, with 18 bases in the middle. The CDR3 spans 14 residues. CDR3 residues: CASGARERLYGYTF. As DNA, the CDR3 is TGTGCCAGTGGGGCCCGGGAGAGGCTCTATGGCTACACCTTC.

There are many counts of this clonotype. V gene TRBV3-1 combines with J gene TRBJ2-7; D tentatively fits TRBD1 or TRBD2 (5 bases each). CDR3 length equals 13 residues. V lost 0 bases, J lost 7 bases, and 10 bases lay in between. Germline CDR1 is LGHDT and CDR2 is YNNKEL (reference sequence). CDR3 sequence reads: CASSQDGAGEQYF. In DNA, the CDR3 is TGTGCCAGCAGCCAAGACGGGGCTGGAGAGCAGTACTTC.